These 5 T cell receptor beta chains were sequenced from one sample in a study of cytomegalovirus exposure and HLA in healthy donors. Clones were read by immunoSEQ multiplex PCR, and TCRdb kept only the in-frame ones, dropping some. The sample has about 130,000 clones, almost 85% seen once. The sequencing input was PBMCs. The origin of the receptors is a man aged 25-45 years in good health and CMV-seropositive.

This chain joins TRBV2 and TRBJ2-5, with D perhaps matching TRBD2 (6 bases). Trimming took off 2 bases at V and 5 bases at J, with 12 bases between the two ends. The CDR3 runs 14 residues. Germline CDR1 and CDR2: SNHLY and FYNNEI. CDR3 bases: TGTGCCAGCAGTGAACTAGCGTCCTCGGAGACCCAGTACTTC. This codes for CASSELASSETQYF.

The V gene is TRBV10-3, the J gene TRBJ2-1, with TRBD2 matching over 9 bases. The trim removed 8 bases at V and 7 bases at J, leaving 9 bases unmatched. CDR3 size: 14 residues. From germline, CDR1 is ENHRY and CDR2 SYGVKD. CDR3 loop: CAIAFTSGLNEQFF. In nucleotides, the CDR3 is TGTGCCATCGCCTTCACTAGCGGGTTAAATGAGCAGTTCTTC.

The V call is TRBV6-1, the J call TRBJ1-4; the D is unclear. The V and J ends lost 2 bases and 0 bases respectively, with 10 bases between them. Germline V gives CDR1 MNHNS, CDR2 SASEGT. The CDR3 has 16 residues. CDR3 residues: CASSEPRRTTNEKLFF. The CDR3 nucleotides read TGTGCCAGCAGTGAACCTAGACGGACAACTAATGAAAAACTGTTTTTT.

The chain joins TRBV7-9 to TRBJ2-2; 8 positions agree with TRBD1. V dropped 4 bases and J dropped 2; count of bases not matched to a gene: 3. The CDR3 contains 15 residues. The germline V gene encodes CDR1 SEHNR and CDR2 FQNEAQ (reference sequence). The CDR3: CASSSGQGNTGELFF. The CDR3 coding sequence is TGTGCCAGCAGCTCCGGACAGGGTAACACCGGGGAGCTGTTTTTT. The variable domain in full, completed from reference TRBV7-9 and TRBJ2-2, reads DTGVSQNPRHKITKRGQNVTFRCDPISEHNRLYWYRQTLGQGPEFLTYFQNEAQLEKSRLLSDRFSAERPKGSFSTLEIQRTEQGDSAMYLCASSSGQGNTGELFFGEGSRLTVL.

The V and J genes are TRBV5-1 and TRBJ1-1; D possibly corresponds to TRBD1 (5 bases). CDR3 length equals 17 residues. V was trimmed by 0 bases and J by 4 bases, leaving 19 bases between them. CDR1 and CDR2 from the germline V gene are SGHRS and YFSETQ. The CDR3 bases are TGCGCCAGCAGCTTGGGTGTCGGGGGACGGTGGTTCACTGAAGCTTTCTTT. It specifies CASSLGVGGRWFTEAFF.